Below, 8 T cell receptor beta chains from the same sample are listed, as sequenced in a study of shared clonotypes between healthy human individuals. The repertoire was sequenced with immunoSEQ multiplex PCR; TCRdb's copy has only in-frame clones and lacks some. The sample contains approximately 2,000,000 clones, approximately 90% of which appear only once. The sequencing sample was made of naive CD4+ T cells from PBMCs. The subset is: CD45RA+ positively selected. The receptors here all came from a man aged 18-30 years in good health. Some clones in this sample may be carry-over from other donors' samples.

V usage is TRBV6-6 and J usage is TRBJ1-2; TRBD1 aligns across 10 bases. V shed 7 bases and J 4 bases; nucleotides not matched to a gene: 12. There are 16 residues in the CDR3. Germline V gene data show CDR1 as MNHNY and CDR2 as SVGAGI (reference sequence). CDR3 region: CASIDRGLVSSYGYTF. The CDR3 nucleotides read TGTGCCAGCATTGACAGGGGGCTAGTCAGTAGCTATGGCTACACCTTC.

The chain links TRBV18 to TRBJ1-3; TRBD1 is a possible D gene (5 bases). The germline V gene encodes CDR1 KGHSH and CDR2 LQKENI. V gave up 4 bases and J gave up 0 bases, with 16 bases separating them. The CDR3 runs to 17 residues. CDR3 nucleotides: TGTGCCAGCTCACTTCCTGTTGGGGCGCTCTCTGGAAACACCATATATTTT. This encodes CASSLPVGALSGNTIYF.

The chain combines TRBV21-1 with TRBJ2-5; TRBD2 is the table's D call, not checked against the DNA. TRBV21-1 is a known pseudogene. This CDR3 is built from 17 residues. The CDR3 region has the DNA TGTGCCAGCGATCCCGGACTAGCGGGACTGACTAAAGAGACCCAGTACTTC. Translation gives CASDPGLAGLTKETQYF.

The sample holds a few counts of this clone. The chain joins TRBV30 to TRBJ1-5, with D maybe TRBD1 (6 bases). Germline lookup yields CDR1 GTSNPN and CDR2 SVGIG (reference sequence). There are 13 residues in the CDR3. Trimming pared 5 bases from V and 6 bases from J, leaving 14 bases between. The chain's CDR3 is CAWGRTEGQPQHF. The CDR3 region has the DNA TGTGCCTGGGGCCGGACAGAGGGTCAGCCCCAGCATTTT.

The chain couples TRBV5-1 to TRBJ2-7; D call uncertain. The CDR3 has 14 residues. Germline V gene lookup returns CDR1 SGHRS and CDR2 YFSETQ. V lost 2 bases to trimming and J lost 3 bases, with 12 bases between them. CDR3 nucleotide sequence: TGCGCCAGCAGCTTTGGACCCCCGGGCTACGAGCAGTACTTC. This encodes CASSFGPPGYEQYF.

The chain links TRBV14 to TRBJ2-1; D might be TRBD2 (6 bases). Germline lookup yields CDR1 SGHDN and CDR2 FVKESK. V was shortened by 2 bases and J by 0 bases, with 14 bases between the two germline ends. This CDR3 spans 17 amino acids. In nucleotides, the CDR3 is TGTGCCAGCAGCCAACCGGGACTGATTAGCTCCTACAATGAGCAGTTCTTC. Translated: CASSQPGLISSYNEQFF.

The chain recombines TRBV9 with TRBJ1-3; a possible D gene is TRBD1 (5 bases). Trimming removed 1 base at V and 4 bases at J, with 15 bases between. CDR3 length: 16 amino acids. Germline values: CDR1 SGDLS, CDR2 YYNGEE. The CDR3 bases are TGTGCCAGCAGCGTATACTCCCGGGCAGGGGGAAACACCATATATTTT. Translating it yields CASSVYSRAGGNTIYF.

This chain uses TRBV5-6 with TRBJ2-2; 7 bases agree with TRBD2. The V and J ends lost 4 bases and 6 bases, in that order; junction bases with no gene match: 6. In germline, CDR1 is SGHDT, CDR2 YYEEEE. The CDR3 contains 14 residues. CDR3 in amino acids: CASSPGGRPGELFF. The CDR3 DNA reads as TGTGCCAGCAGCCCGGGCGGGAGACCCGGGGAGCTGTTTTTT.